This is a list of T cell receptor beta chains from one sample in a study of T cell repertoires in cytomegalovirus infection. No antigen is known for these receptors. TCRdb recomputed calls from the reads with MiXCR, one row per CDR3 protein. The table includes fewer than 1,000,000 distinct CDR3 sequences, 30% to 40% detected once. The sample was cultured CD8+ T cells from PBMCs, taken from culture after CMV antigen stimulation. Every receptor here comes from a human donor in good health (CMV status not recorded). Some clones in this sample may be carry-over from other donors' samples. The CDR3 runs from the conserved cysteine through the conserved F or W. The D gene is left open where the match is weak. A row's size may be missing; if present it is once, few, many or a size class.

size | J | D | V | CDR3 | DNA
few | TRBJ2-1 | . | TRBV6-2/TRBV6-3 | CASSLLVQGEQFF | TGTGCCAGCAGTTTACTAGTTCAGGGTGAGCAGTTCTTC
. | TRBJ1-2 | . | TRBV18 | CASSPPVAHSSYGYTF | TGTGCCAGCTCACCACCGGTGGCTCATTCTTCCTATGGCTACACCTTC
once | TRBJ2-2 | TRBD2 | TRBV7-9 | CASRKGTSAGKDLTGELFF | TGTGCCAGCAGAAAGGGGACTAGCGCGGGGAAGGACCTCACCGGGGAGCTGTTTTTT
few | TRBJ1-1 | . | TRBV7-8 | CASSLGVSPTEAFF | TGTGCCAGCAGCTTAGGGGTCTCTCCCACTGAAGCTTTCTTT
. | TRBJ2-4 | TRBD2 | TRBV4-3 | CASSQDSGGPLNIQYF | TGCGCCAGCAGCCAAGATAGCGGGGGGCCTTTAAACATTCAGTACTTC
. | TRBJ2-1 | . | TRBV5-1 | CASSLDLGFNEQFF | TGCGCCAGCAGCTTGGATTTAGGGTTCAATGAGCAGTTCTTC
few | TRBJ1-1 | . | TRBV29-1 | CSVPWNTEAFF | TGCAGCGTTCCGTGGAACACTGAAGCTTTCTTT
few | TRBJ2-5 | . | TRBV7-8 | CASSRGRGGQETQYF | TGTGCCAGCAGCCGTGGAAGGGGGGGCCAGGAGACCCAGTACTTC
. | TRBJ2-1 | . | TRBV9 | CASSVKVAGDNEQFF | TGTGCCAGCAGCGTAAAGGTGGCAGGGGATAATGAGCAGTTCTTC
few | TRBJ2-2 | . | TRBV9 | CASSVGGANTGELFF | TGTGCCAGCAGCGTAGGTGGGGCGAACACCGGGGAGCTGTTTTTT
. | TRBJ2-7 | . | TRBV15 | CATSRPHRDGEQYF | TGTGCCACCAGCCGTCCCCACAGGGATGGCGAGCAGTACTTT
. | TRBJ2-3 | . | TRBV4-3 | CASSPGTYSTDTQYF | TGCGCCAGCAGCCCCGGGACGTATAGCACAGATACGCAGTATTTT
. | TRBJ1-1 | TRBD1 | TRBV19 | CASSPRTGGYVLNTEAFF | TGTGCCAGTAGTCCTCGGACAGGGGGCTACGTACTGAACACTGAAGCTTTCTTT
. | TRBJ1-3 | . | TRBV27 | CASSPLLGAGNTIYF | TGTGCCAGCAGTCCTCTCTTAGGGGCTGGAAACACCATATATTTT
. | TRBJ1-2 | TRBD1 | TRBV9 | CASSPGRGQGYYGYTF | TGTGCCAGCAGCCCCGGAAGGGGACAGGGATACTATGGCTACACCTTC
many | TRBJ2-5 | . | TRBV7-2 | CASSPEAARDQYF | TGTGCCAGCAGCCCCGAAGCGGCTAGGGACCAGTACTTC
many | TRBJ1-3 | . | TRBV7-2 | CASTPGGNTIYF | TGTGCCAGCACCCCTGGGGGAAACACCATATATTTT
. | TRBJ2-1 | . | TRBV27 | CASSLFAGRSSYNEQFF | TGTGCCAGCAGTTTATTCGCGGGGCGAAGCTCCTACAATGAGCAGTTCTTC
. | TRBJ2-7 | . | TRBV7-6 | CASSLETNFLYEQYF | TGTGCCAGCAGCTTAGAGACGAATTTCCTCTACGAGCAGTACTTC
. | TRBJ2-1 | TRBD1 | TRBV6-6 | CASTLGTGAYNEQFF | TGTGCCAGCACCCTTGGGACAGGGGCCTACAATGAGCAGTTCTTC
few | TRBJ2-5 | . | TRBV12-3/TRBV12-4 | CASRGTASEKTQYF | TGTGCCAGCAGGGGAACCGCTAGCGAGAAGACCCAGTACTTC
. | TRBJ2-1 | TRBD2 | TRBV12-3/TRBV12-4 | CASSFKRGGFDEQFF | TGTGCCAGCAGTTTTAAGCGGGGGGGCTTCGATGAGCAGTTCTTC
. | TRBJ1-1 | . | TRBV2 | CAIRGITEAFF | TGTGCCATACGGGGGATTACTGAAGCTTTCTTT
many | TRBJ1-1 | TRBD1 | TRBV7-9 | CASSSQTGRGDTEAFF | TGTGCCAGCAGCTCGCAGACAGGGAGGGGAGACACTGAAGCTTTCTTT
. | TRBJ1-5 | . | TRBV19 | CASSIRRGQPQHF | TGTGCCAGTAGTATTCGTAGGGGGCAGCCCCAGCATTTT
. | TRBJ2-1 | . | TRBV5-4 | CASSSEGGGWNEQFF | TGTGCCAGCAGCTCCGAGGGGGGAGGGTGGAATGAGCAGTTCTTC
. | TRBJ1-1 | . | TRBV7-9 | CASSPPPNTEAFF | TGTGCCAGCAGCCCGCCACCGAACACTGAAGCTTTCTTT
. | TRBJ2-3 | . | TRBV7-4 | CASSLWGASTDTQYF | TGTGCCAGCAGCCTCTGGGGAGCCAGCACAGATACGCAGTATTTT
. | TRBJ1-2 | . | TRBV27 | CASSPRAGLYGYTF | TGTGCCAGCAGTCCCCGCGCAGGCCTCTATGGCTACACCTTC
. | TRBJ2-6 | . | TRBV2 | CASLRETGANVLTF | TGTGCCAGCTTGAGGGAGACGGGGGCCAACGTCCTGACTTTC
few | TRBJ1-1 | TRBD1 | TRBV4-1 | CASSQETGASTEAFF | TGCGCCAGCAGCCAAGAGACAGGGGCGAGCACTGAAGCTTTCTTT
many | TRBJ2-3 | TRBD2 | TRBV7-9 | CASSLTGLAGQSGTDTQYF | TGTGCCAGCAGCTTGACGGGACTAGCGGGCCAAAGCGGCACAGATACGCAGTATTTT
. | TRBJ1-2 | TRBD1 | TRBV27 | CASSLVGQGAILYGYTF | TGTGCCAGCAGTTTGGTAGGACAGGGGGCGATTCTGTATGGCTACACCTTC
. | TRBJ1-4 | . | TRBV7-9 | CASSSQTDEKLFF | TGTGCCAGCAGCTCGCAAACCGATGAAAAACTGTTTTTT
few | TRBJ2-2 | . | TRBV5-8 | CASSWVGTRRSGELFF | TGTGCCAGCAGCTGGGTGGGGACCCGAAGGAGCGGGGAGCTGTTTTTT
. | TRBJ2-5 | . | TRBV6-5 | CASSYSMGEETQYF | TGTGCCAGCAGTTACTCGATGGGGGAGGAGACCCAGTACTTC
many | TRBJ2-3 | TRBD1 | TRBV7-2 | CASSLPGQQPTDTQYF | TGTGCCAGCAGCTTACCGGGACAGCAACCCACAGATACGCAGTATTTT